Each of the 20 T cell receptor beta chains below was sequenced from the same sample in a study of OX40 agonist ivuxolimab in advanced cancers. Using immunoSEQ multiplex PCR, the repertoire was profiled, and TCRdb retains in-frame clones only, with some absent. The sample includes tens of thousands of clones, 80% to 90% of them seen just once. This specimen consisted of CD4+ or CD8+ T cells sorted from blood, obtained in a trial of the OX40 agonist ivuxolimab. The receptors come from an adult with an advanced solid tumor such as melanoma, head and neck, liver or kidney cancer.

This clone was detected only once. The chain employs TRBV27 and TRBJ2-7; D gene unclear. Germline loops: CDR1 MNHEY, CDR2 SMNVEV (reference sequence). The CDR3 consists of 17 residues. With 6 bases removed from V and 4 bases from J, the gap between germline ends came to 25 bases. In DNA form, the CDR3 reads TGTGCCAGCAGCCCGAAGGGAAGAGGTTATGGGGTTTACGAGCAGTACTTC. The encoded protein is CASSPKGRGYGVYEQYF.

For the CDR3, the DNA is TGCGCCAGCAGCCAAGTGACAGGGAGGGGTGAAAAACTGTTTTTT. Protein product: CASSQVTGRGEKLFF. The V call is TRBV4-1, the J call TRBJ1-4; TRBD1 agrees at 7 bases. Germline-derived CDR1 and CDR2 are MGHRA and YSYEKL. The V segment lost 1 base and the J segment 7 bases; nucleotides outside the gene matches: 6. The CDR3 is made up of 15 amino acids.

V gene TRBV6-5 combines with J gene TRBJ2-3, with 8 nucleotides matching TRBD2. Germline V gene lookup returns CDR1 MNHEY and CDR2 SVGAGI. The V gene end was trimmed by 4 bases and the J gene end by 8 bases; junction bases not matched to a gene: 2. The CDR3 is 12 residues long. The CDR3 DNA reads TGTGCCAGCAGTTCCCGGGGGGGTACGCAGTATTTT. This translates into CASSSRGGTQYF.

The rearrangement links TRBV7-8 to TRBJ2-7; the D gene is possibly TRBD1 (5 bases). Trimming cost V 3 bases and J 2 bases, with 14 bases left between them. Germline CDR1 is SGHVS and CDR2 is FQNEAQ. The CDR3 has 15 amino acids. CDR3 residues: CASSFSLGAAYEQYF. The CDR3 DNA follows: TGTGCCAGCAGCTTCTCTCTAGGGGCGGCCTACGAGCAGTACTTC. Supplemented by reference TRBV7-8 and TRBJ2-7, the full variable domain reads GAGVSQSPRYKVAKRGQDVALRCDPISGHVSLFWYQQALGQGPEFLTYFQNEAQLDKSGLPSDRFFAERPEGSVSTLKIQRTQQEDSAVYLCASSFSLGAAYEQYFGPGTRLTVT.

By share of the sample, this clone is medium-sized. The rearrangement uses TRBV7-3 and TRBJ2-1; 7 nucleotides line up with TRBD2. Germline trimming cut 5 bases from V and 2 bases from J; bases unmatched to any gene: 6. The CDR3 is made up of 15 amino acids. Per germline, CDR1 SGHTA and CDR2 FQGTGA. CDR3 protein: CASSTLASAYNEQFF. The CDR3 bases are TGTGCCAGCAGCACACTAGCGTCGGCCTACAATGAGCAGTTCTTC.

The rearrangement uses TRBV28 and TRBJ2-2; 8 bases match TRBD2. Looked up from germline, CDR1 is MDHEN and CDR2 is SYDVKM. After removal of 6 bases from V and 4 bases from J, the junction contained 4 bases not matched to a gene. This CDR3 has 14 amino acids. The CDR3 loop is CASRRGVGTGELFF. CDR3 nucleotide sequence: TGTGCCAGCAGGCGGGGGGTGGGCACCGGGGAGCTGTTTTTT. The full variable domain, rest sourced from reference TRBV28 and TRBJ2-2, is DVKVTQSSRYLVKRTGEKVFLECVQDMDHENMFWYRQDPGLGLRLIYFSYDVKMKEKGDIPEGYSVSREKKERFSLILESASTNQTSMYLCASRRGVGTGELFFGEGSRLTVL.

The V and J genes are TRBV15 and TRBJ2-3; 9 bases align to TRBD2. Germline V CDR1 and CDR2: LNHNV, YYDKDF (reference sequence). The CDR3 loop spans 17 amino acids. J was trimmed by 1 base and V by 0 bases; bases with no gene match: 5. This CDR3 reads CATSREASGIGTDTQYF. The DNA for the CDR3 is TGTGCCACCAGCAGAGAGGCTAGCGGGATTGGCACAGATACGCAGTATTTT. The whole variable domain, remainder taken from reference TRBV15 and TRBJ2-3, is DAMVIQNPRYQVTQFGKPVTLSCSQTLNHNVMYWYQQKSSQAPKLLFHYYDKDFNNEADTPDNFQSRRPNTSFCFLDIRSPGLGDTAMYLCATSREASGIGTDTQYFGPGTRLTVL.

CDR3 sequence (DNA): TGTGCCTCGGGGGGAGGCTCCTACGAGCAGTACTTC. It encodes CASGGGSYEQYF. This chain links TRBV6-5 with TRBJ2-7; 7 bases match TRBD2. The length of the CDR3 is 12 residues. Germline V gene sequence: CDR1 MNHEY, CDR2 SVGAGI. V was pared by 11 bases and J by 0 bases, with 4 bases of the junction left unmatched.

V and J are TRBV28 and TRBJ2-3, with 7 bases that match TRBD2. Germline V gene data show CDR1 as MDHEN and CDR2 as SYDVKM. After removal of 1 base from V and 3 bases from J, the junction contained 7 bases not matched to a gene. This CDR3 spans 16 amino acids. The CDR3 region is CASSLYAGEDTDTQYF. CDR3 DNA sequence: TGTGCCAGCAGTTTATACGCGGGAGAGGATACAGATACGCAGTATTTT.

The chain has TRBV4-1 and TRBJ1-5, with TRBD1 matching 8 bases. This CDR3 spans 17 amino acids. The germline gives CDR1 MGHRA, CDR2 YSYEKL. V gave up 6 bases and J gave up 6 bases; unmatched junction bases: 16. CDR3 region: CASSRGAGGASAQPQHF. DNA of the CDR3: TGCGCCAGCAGTCGAGGGGCAGGGGGCGCATCTGCTCAGCCCCAGCATTTT.

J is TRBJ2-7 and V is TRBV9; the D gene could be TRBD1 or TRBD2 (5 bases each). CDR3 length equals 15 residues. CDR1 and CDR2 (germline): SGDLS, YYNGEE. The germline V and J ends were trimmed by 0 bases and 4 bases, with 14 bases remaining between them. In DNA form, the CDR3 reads TGTGCCAGCAGCGTAGTGGGGGAGTTTACGTACGAGCAGTACTTC. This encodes CASSVVGEFTYEQYF.

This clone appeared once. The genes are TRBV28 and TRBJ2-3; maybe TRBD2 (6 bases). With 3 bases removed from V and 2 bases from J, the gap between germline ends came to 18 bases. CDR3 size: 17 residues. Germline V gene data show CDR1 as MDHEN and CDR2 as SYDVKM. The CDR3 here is CASSFIPRLDNTDTQYF. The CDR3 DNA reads TGTGCCAGCAGTTTTATCCCCAGACTAGATAACACAGATACGCAGTATTTT.

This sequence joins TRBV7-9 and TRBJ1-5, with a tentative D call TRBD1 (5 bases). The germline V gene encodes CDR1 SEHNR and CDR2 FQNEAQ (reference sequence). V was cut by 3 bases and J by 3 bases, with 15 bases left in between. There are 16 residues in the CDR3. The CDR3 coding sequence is TGTGCCAGCAGCTTTGGGACTGGACCGCTCAATCAGCCCCAGCATTTT. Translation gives CASSFGTGPLNQPQHF.

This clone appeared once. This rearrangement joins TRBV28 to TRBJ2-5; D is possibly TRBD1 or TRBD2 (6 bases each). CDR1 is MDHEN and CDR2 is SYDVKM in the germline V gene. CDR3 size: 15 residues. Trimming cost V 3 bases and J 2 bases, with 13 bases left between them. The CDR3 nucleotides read TGTGCCAGCAGTTTTCCGGGGGCCCCACAAGAGACCCAGTACTTC. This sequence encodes CASSFPGAPQETQYF.

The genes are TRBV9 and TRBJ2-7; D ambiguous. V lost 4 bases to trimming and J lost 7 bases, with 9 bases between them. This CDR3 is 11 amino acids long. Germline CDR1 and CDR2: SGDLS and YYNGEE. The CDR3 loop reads CASSSAGEQYF. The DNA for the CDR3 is TGTGCCAGCAGCTCCGCCGGGGAGCAGTACTTC.

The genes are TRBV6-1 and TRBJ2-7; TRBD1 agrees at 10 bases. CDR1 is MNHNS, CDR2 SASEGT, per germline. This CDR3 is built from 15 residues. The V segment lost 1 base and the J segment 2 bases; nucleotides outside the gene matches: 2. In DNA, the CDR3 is TGTGCCAGCAGTGAAGAAGGACAGGGGGCCTACGAGCAGTACTTC. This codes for CASSEEGQGAYEQYF.

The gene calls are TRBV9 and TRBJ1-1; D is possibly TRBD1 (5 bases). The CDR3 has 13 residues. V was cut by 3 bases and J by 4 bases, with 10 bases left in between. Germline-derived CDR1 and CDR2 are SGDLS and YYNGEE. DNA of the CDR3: TGTGCCAGCAGCGAGACAGCACGCACTGAAGCTTTCTTT. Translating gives CASSETARTEAFF.

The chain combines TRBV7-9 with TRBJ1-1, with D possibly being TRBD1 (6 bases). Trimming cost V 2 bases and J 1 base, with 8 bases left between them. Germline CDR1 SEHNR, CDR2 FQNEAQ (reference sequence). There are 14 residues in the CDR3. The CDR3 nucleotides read TGTGCCAGCAGCTTAAGGGACAAGAACACTGAAGCTTTCTTT. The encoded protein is CASSLRDKNTEAFF.

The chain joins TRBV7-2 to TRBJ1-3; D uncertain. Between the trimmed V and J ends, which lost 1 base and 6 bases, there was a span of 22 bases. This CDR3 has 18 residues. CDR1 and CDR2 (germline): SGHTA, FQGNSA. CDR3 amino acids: CASSLGERWRTNENTIYF. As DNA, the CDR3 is TGTGCCAGCAGCTTAGGGGAACGGTGGCGGACGAACGAAAACACCATATATTTT.

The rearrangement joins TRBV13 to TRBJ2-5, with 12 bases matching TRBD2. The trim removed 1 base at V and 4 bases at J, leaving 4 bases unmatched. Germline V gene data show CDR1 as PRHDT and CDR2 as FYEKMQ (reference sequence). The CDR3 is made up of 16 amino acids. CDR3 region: CASSLALAGGRETQYF. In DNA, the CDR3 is TGTGCCAGCAGCTTAGCGCTAGCGGGAGGGAGAGAGACCCAGTACTTC.